What follows are 13 T cell receptor beta chains derived from one specimen sequenced in a study of T cell responses to AZD1222 COVID-19 vaccine. Profiled with immunoSEQ multiplex PCR; TCRdb holds only in-frame clones, not every one. Of 100,000 to 150,000 clones listed, 85% to 95% are singletons. Material: peripheral blood, obtained on day 0 of AZD1222 vaccination. The receptor source for this set is an adult in good health.

The chain joins TRBV2 to TRBJ2-6; 9 bases fit TRBD1. The V gene end was trimmed by 5 bases and the J gene end by 0 bases; junction bases not matched to a gene: 14. The germline CDR1 and CDR2 sequences are SNHLY and FYNNEI. CDR3 size: 20 residues. Here the CDR3 reads CASSNVGTGLFSSGANVLTF. The CDR3 DNA sequence: TGTGCCAGCAGTAATGTCGGGACAGGGCTTTTTAGCTCTGGGGCCAACGTCCTGACTTTC.

This chain links TRBV6-5 with TRBJ1-5; 7 bases line up with TRBD1. This CDR3 spans 15 amino acids. Germline values: CDR1 MNHEY, CDR2 SVGAGI. The J segment lost 4 bases and the V segment lost 7 bases, leaving 10 bases of the junction unmatched. In nucleotides, the CDR3 is TGTGCCAGCAACCACCGCGGGACAGCTAATCAGCCCCAGCATTTT. This encodes CASNHRGTANQPQHF.

The V and J genes are TRBV7-3 and TRBJ2-3; 7 bases line up with TRBD2. Per the germline V gene, CDR1 is SGHTA and CDR2 is FQGTGA. With V trimmed by 2 bases and J by 5 bases, 4 bases remained unmatched. The CDR3 has 14 amino acids. The CDR3 region has the DNA TGTGCCAGCAGCTTAGGCGGGAGTAGAGATACGCAGTATTTT. Its translation is CASSLGGSRDTQYF. Looking up the rest from reference TRBV7-3 and TRBJ2-3 gives the full variable domain: GAGVSQTPSNKVTEKGKYVELRCDPISGHTALYWYRQSLGQGPEFLIYFQGTGAADDSGLPNDRFFAVRPEGSVSTLKIQRTERGDSAVYLCASSLGGSRDTQYFGPGTRLTVL.

This clone was counted between two and nine times. CDR3 bases: TGTGCCAGCAGTGAAGAGGTGACGGCATATAATTCACCCCTCCACTTT. It codes for CASSEEVTAYNSPLHF. The genes are TRBV6-1 and TRBJ1-6, with D uncertain. This CDR3 has 16 amino acids. The V end was cut by 1 base, the J end by 4 bases, with 11 bases between. Germline assignment: CDR1 MNHNS and CDR2 SASEGT.

V is TRBV3-1 (or the pseudogene TRBV3-2) and J is TRBJ1-1; the D is unclear. CDR3 size: 13 residues. Trimming took 4 bases from V and 6 from J, leaving 12 bases between them. CDR1 LGHDT and CDR2 YNNKEL come from the germline V gene (reference sequence). DNA of the CDR3: TGTGCCAGCAGCCCTCCTGGACGGGCTGAAGCTTTCTTT. Translation gives CASSPPGRAEAFF.

The chain has TRBV27 and TRBJ1-3, with no clear D. Deletions cut 0 bases from V and 3 bases from J, with 3 bases between. This CDR3 comprises 13 residues. CDR1 and CDR2 from the germline V gene are MNHEY and SMNVEV (reference sequence). The CDR3 is CASSLSHGNTIYF. The CDR3 bases are TGTGCCAGCAGTTTATCCCATGGAAACACCATATATTTT.

V usage is TRBV2 and J usage is TRBJ1-3, with D unclear. The CDR3 length is 14 residues. Germline V gene data show CDR1 as SNHLY and CDR2 as FYNNEI. V dropped 8 bases and J dropped 2 bases, with 13 bases sitting between them. The CDR3 is CASLPSAPGNTIYF. DNA for the CDR3: TGTGCCAGCCTGCCTTCAGCGCCTGGAAACACCATATATTTT. The full variable domain, rest sourced from reference TRBV2 and TRBJ1-3, is EPEVTQTPSHQVTQMGQEVILRCVPISNHLYFYWYRQILGQKVEFLVSFYNNEISEKSEIFDDQFSVERPDGSNFTLKIRSTKLEDSAMYFCASLPSAPGNTIYFGEGSWLTVV.

The table lists this clone with a few counts. The CDR3 protein is CASSEDGNTEAFF. In DNA form, the CDR3 reads TGTGCCAGCAGTGAGGACGGGAACACTGAAGCTTTCTTT. This chain uses TRBV6-2 or TRBV6-3 with TRBJ1-1; D is unclear. The germline CDR1 and CDR2 sequences are MNHEY and SVGEGT. V lost 5 bases and J lost 1, with 8 bases in between. This CDR3 contains 13 residues.

Notes on this clone: Within the sample, other DNA sequences also encode this same CDR3. In nucleotides, the CDR3 is TGTGCCAGCAGCGTAGCTGGGACCGGGGAGCTGTTTTTT. Its protein is CASSVAGTGELFF. The rearrangement links TRBV9 to TRBJ2-2, with D unclear. Looked up from germline, CDR1 is SGDLS and CDR2 is YYNGEE. The ends were cut back, 0 bases at V and 5 bases at J, with 5 bases in the middle. The CDR3 sequence is 13 residues long.

The chain employs TRBV3-1 (or the pseudogene TRBV3-2) and TRBJ1-4; the D gene is possibly TRBD1 (6 bases). There are 15 residues in the CDR3. Trimming took 7 bases from V and 5 from J, leaving 17 bases between them. CDR1 and CDR2 (germline): LGHDT, YNNKEL (reference sequence). The CDR3 DNA reads TGTGCCAGCACCAACCAGGGGATAGGGAATGAAAAACTGTTTTTT. Protein sequence: CASTNQGIGNEKLFF.

The J gene is TRBJ1-3, the V gene TRBV14, with a possible D match to TRBD1 (5 bases). Germline CDR1 SGHDN, CDR2 FVKESK. The CDR3 is 16 residues long. The germline V and J ends were trimmed by 4 bases and 0 bases, with 13 bases remaining between them. The CDR3 bases are TGTGCCAGCAGCCGGGGGACGGTCAGCTCTGGAAACACCATATATTTT. The encoded protein is CASSRGTVSSGNTIYF.

The V and J genes are TRBV28 and TRBJ1-2; D gene unclear. The V gene's germline CDR1 is MDHEN and CDR2 SYDVKM. Trimming stripped 3 bases from V and 1 base from J, with 6 bases between. The CDR3 covers 13 residues. CDR3 DNA sequence: TGTGCCAGCAGTTTCGGGCTTAACTATGGCTACACCTTC. It specifies CASSFGLNYGYTF.

The rearrangement links TRBV6-5 to TRBJ2-7, with 12 bases identical to TRBD1. Germline values: CDR1 MNHEY, CDR2 SVGAGI. The CDR3 is 14 residues long. V was clipped by 6 bases and J by 5 bases; unmatched bases: 5. Here the CDR3 reads CASRGDRGPDEQYF. The CDR3 nucleotides are TGTGCCAGCAGGGGGGACAGGGGGCCCGACGAGCAGTACTTC.